Shown below are 21 T cell receptor beta chains from a single sample sequenced in a study of shared clonotypes between healthy human individuals. Naivety among CD8 cells was defined by CD45RO negativity and positive CCR7 selection, thereby excluding terminally differentiated effector memory CD45RA+ cells. Assay used: immunoSEQ multiplex PCR; TCRdb lists only in-frame clones, some missing. The sample consists of about 750,000 clones, approximately 92% of them appearing once. Material: naive CD8+ T cells sorted from blood. The receptor source for this set is a man aged 25-45 years in good health.

The chain employs TRBV9 and TRBJ2-3; 8 bases match TRBD2. CDR3 size: 16 residues. CDR1 is SGDLS, CDR2 YYNGEE, per germline. V shed 6 bases, J shed 1 base, and the junction held 10 bases outside the gene matches. The CDR3 sequence is CASNFAGGVGTDTQYF. The CDR3 nucleotides are TGTGCCAGCAACTTCGCGGGAGGTGTGGGCACAGATACGCAGTATTTT.

The rearrangement uses TRBV2 and TRBJ2-7, with D unclear. CDR1 is SNHLY and CDR2 is FYNNEI in the germline V gene. The CDR3 covers 13 residues. Trimming cost V 1 base and J 5 bases, with 9 bases left between them. CDR3 residues: CASSEDTWNEQYF. In DNA form, the CDR3 reads TGTGCCAGCAGTGAAGATACATGGAACGAGCAGTACTTC.

The chain carries TRBV14 and TRBJ2-2, with 7 bases matching TRBD2. V dropped 4 bases and J dropped 7; count of bases not matched to a gene: 15. Germline V gene data show CDR1 as SGHDN and CDR2 as FVKESK. This CDR3 contains 17 residues. The CDR3 region is CASSPGTGGSIFGELFF. In nucleotides, the CDR3 is TGTGCCAGCAGCCCCGGAACTGGCGGGAGCATTTTCGGGGAGCTGTTTTTT.

This chain connects TRBV7-9 to TRBJ2-7; possible D gene TRBD1, 6 bases. Germline lookup yields CDR1 SEHNR and CDR2 FQNEAQ (reference sequence). V was trimmed by 6 bases and J by 3 bases, leaving 12 bases between them. The CDR3 consists of 13 residues. The CDR3 sequence is CASSGQPRYEQYF. The CDR3 DNA is TGTGCCAGCAGTGGACAGCCCCGCTACGAGCAGTACTTC.

This clone came up once. V is TRBV27 and J is TRBJ2-2, with TRBD2 matching over 7 bases. V lost 5 bases, J lost 1 base, and 7 bases stayed unmatched. The CDR3 runs 16 residues. Germline V gene sequence: CDR1 MNHEY, CDR2 SMNVEV (reference sequence). The CDR3 nucleotides read TGTGCCAGCAGTACCACGGGACTAAAGAACACCGGGGAGCTGTTTTTT. Amino acids: CASSTTGLKNTGELFF.

J is TRBJ2-1 and V is TRBV18; D gene uncertain. Between the trimmed V and J ends, which lost 4 bases and 3 bases, there was a span of 13 bases. The CDR3 length is 15 residues. CDR1 and CDR2 (germline): KGHSH, LQKENI. The CDR3 sequence: CASSQETGDYNEQFF. The CDR3 nucleotides read TGTGCCAGCTCACAGGAGACGGGCGACTACAATGAGCAGTTCTTC.

The gene calls are TRBV27 and TRBJ2-1; D is ambiguous. Germline lookup yields CDR1 MNHEY and CDR2 SMNVEV (reference sequence). V gave up 5 bases and J gave up 1 base, with 12 bases separating them. The CDR3 has 15 residues. The CDR3 reads CASSPMETSYNEQFF. CDR3 DNA sequence: TGTGCCAGCAGTCCGATGGAGACGTCCTACAATGAGCAGTTCTTC.

This clone appeared a single time. This chain uses TRBV28 with TRBJ2-5, with 7 bases matching TRBD1. Germline CDR1 MDHEN, CDR2 SYDVKM. This CDR3 spans 13 amino acids. V was pared by 6 bases and J by 5 bases, with 6 bases of the junction left unmatched. The CDR3 protein is CASRVQGWETQYF. The CDR3 DNA is TGTGCCAGCAGGGTACAGGGGTGGGAGACCCAGTACTTC.

This chain links TRBV10-1 with TRBJ2-7; D gene ambiguous. V was clipped by 4 bases and J by 4 bases, with 14 bases between them. This CDR3 is 14 amino acids long. CDR1 and CDR2 (germline): WNHNN, SYGVQD (reference sequence). The CDR3 nucleotides are TGCGCCAGCAGTGGGGCCCACAACCCTTACGAGCAGTACTTC. Its translation: CASSGAHNPYEQYF.

For this clone: Other nucleotide sequences from this sample produce the same CDR3. The chain joins TRBV9 to TRBJ2-2; unclear D gene. The CDR3 runs to 12 residues. Germline V gene sequence: CDR1 SGDLS, CDR2 YYNGEE. The V and J ends lost 0 bases and 7 bases respectively, with 4 bases between them. As DNA, the CDR3 is TGTGCCAGCAGCGTAGGGAACGGGGAGCTGTTTTTT. It is translated as CASSVGNGELFF.

V usage is TRBV7-8 and J usage is TRBJ2-3, with D perhaps given as TRBD1 or TRBD2 (6 bases each). V dropped 5 bases and J dropped 0 bases, with 12 bases sitting between them. Per germline, CDR1 SGHVS and CDR2 FQNEAQ. The CDR3 consists of 15 residues. CDR3 nucleotides: TGTGCCAGCAGCGATGGGGGGCGGAGCACAGATACGCAGTATTTT. It yields the protein CASSDGGRSTDTQYF.

CDR3 in amino acids: CASSWGTSGYTDTQYF. DNA for the CDR3: TGTGCCAGCAGTTGGGGGACTAGCGGTTACACAGATACGCAGTATTTT. J is TRBJ2-3 and V is TRBV6-5, with 11 bases that match TRBD2. In germline, CDR1 is MNHEY, CDR2 SVGAGI. The junction had 5 bases not matched to a gene; V was cut back by 4 bases and J by 2 bases. The CDR3 loop spans 16 amino acids.

V is TRBV7-8 and J is TRBJ2-7; D ambiguous. V dropped 5 bases and J dropped 1 base, with 15 bases sitting between them. Germline CDR1 SGHVS, CDR2 FQNEAQ. This CDR3 is built from 15 residues. The DNA for the CDR3 is TGTGCCAGCAGCACCACGATGGAAAGGTCCTACGAGCAGTACTTC. This encodes CASSTTMERSYEQYF.

V usage is TRBV27 and J usage is TRBJ2-1, with 14 bases that match TRBD2. CDR3 length: 19 amino acids. The J segment lost 5 bases and the V segment lost 2 bases, leaving 11 bases of the junction unmatched. CDR1 MNHEY and CDR2 SMNVEV come from the germline V gene (reference sequence). CDR3 coding DNA: TGTGCCAGCAGTTTACGAATCCCGGGACTAGCGGGAGCGGACAATGAGCAGTTCTTC. Its translation is CASSLRIPGLAGADNEQFF.

This rearrangement joins TRBV28 to TRBJ1-4; no definite D call. CDR1 MDHEN and CDR2 SYDVKM come from the germline V gene. Trimming pared 5 bases from V and 5 bases from J, leaving 18 bases between. The CDR3 is 16 amino acids. The CDR3 here is CASSQPRGGANEKLFF. In DNA form, the CDR3 reads TGTGCCAGCAGTCAACCCCGTGGCGGCGCAAATGAAAAACTGTTTTTT.

The V and J genes are TRBV7-8 and TRBJ1-2; D might be TRBD1 (6 bases). Germline CDR1 is SGHVS and CDR2 is FQNEAQ. Trimming removed 3 bases at V and 3 bases at J, with 11 bases between. The CDR3 length is 14 residues. The chain's CDR3 is CASSLIAGDYGYTF. The CDR3 nucleotides are TGTGCCAGCAGCTTGATCGCAGGGGACTATGGCTACACCTTC.

The rearrangement joins TRBV7-3 to TRBJ2-1, with D hard to call. Germline V CDR1 and CDR2: SGHTA, FQGTGA. V shed 2 bases and J shed 7 bases, with 12 bases lying between them. This CDR3 comprises 14 residues. CDR3 bases: TGTGCCAGCAGCTTACCGGAGAGGTGGAATGAGCAGTTCTTC. It translates to CASSLPERWNEQFF.

The chain carries TRBV27 and TRBJ2-7, with D unresolved. The CDR3 is 12 residues long. Per the germline V gene, CDR1 is MNHEY and CDR2 is SMNVEV (reference sequence). Trimming removed 6 bases from V and 3 bases from J, with 9 bases in between. The CDR3 reads CASSPGIYEQYF. The CDR3 region has the DNA TGTGCCAGCAGCCCCGGAATCTACGAGCAGTACTTC.

The V and J genes are TRBV11-3 and TRBJ2-1; 8 nucleotides line up with TRBD1. The CDR3 has 15 amino acids. Germline trimming cut 4 bases from V and 9 bases from J; bases unmatched to any gene: 11. Per germline, CDR1 SGHNT and CDR2 YENEEA. The CDR3 DNA sequence: TGTGCCAGCAGCTCTAGACAGGGGTCCCGTGGTGAGCAGTTCTTC. Its protein is CASSSRQGSRGEQFF. Together with reference TRBV11-3 and TRBJ2-1, the CDR3 gives the full variable domain: EAGVVQSPRYKIIEKKQPVAFWCNPISGHNTLYWYLQNLGQGPELLIRYENEEAVDDSQLPKDRFSAERLKGVDSTLKIQPAELGDSAVYLCASSSRQGSRGEQFFGPGTRLTVL.

The J gene is TRBJ1-2, the V gene TRBV27; no definite D call. The V gene's germline CDR1 is MNHEY and CDR2 SMNVEV (reference sequence). The CDR3 has 18 residues. Trimming took off 4 bases at V and 2 bases at J, with 23 bases between the two ends. CDR3 in DNA: TGTGCCAGCAGTTCCCTATTTAGTGCGGGGAAGAAGAACTATGGCTACACCTTC. This codes for CASSSLFSAGKKNYGYTF.

The chain employs TRBV5-4 and TRBJ1-1; a weak D match, TRBD1 (6 bases). Germline-derived CDR1 and CDR2 are SGHNT and YYREEE (reference sequence). CDR3 length: 14 residues. Trimming stripped 2 bases from V and 6 bases from J, with 14 bases between. Here the CDR3 reads CASSFKGGLSEAFF. The CDR3 bases are TGTGCCAGCAGCTTCAAAGGGGGGTTGTCTGAAGCTTTCTTT.